This T cell receptor beta chain was retrieved from a study of T cell repertoires in cytomegalovirus infection (dated by TCRdb to the late 2010s). The study in broad terms: The peptide stimulations were aimed at well-studied HLA-B-restricted epitopes as well as recently identified HLA-C-restricted CMV epitopes, whose presentation resists viral immunomodulation. The HLA type of each donor mattered for the analysis, because public TCR beta signatures pointed to carriage of CMV infection along with the matching HLA type. Results and caveats for the whole study, not just this receptor: In both this cohort and an independent approximately 370-donor cohort, the cumulative frequency of public TCR beta family members distinguished carriers of CMV infection plus the relevant HLA type. The ex vivo response was dominated by HLA-C-restricted CMV-specific TCR beta clonotypes, and the single most frequent clonotype in two of eight donors was supplied by these HLA-C-restricted clonotypes.

Instrument used: Illumina HiSeq 1500. TCRdb redid the processing of the public reads, applying fastp at Q25 and MiXCR, and retained in-frame beta chains. Here each entry gathers all rows of one CDR3 protein and keeps the most common genes and DNA. This sample comprises 650,000 to 850,000 distinct CDR3 sequences, roughly 29% of them detected only once. Of the sample, around 13% falls within the top ten clones. A word on this clonotype: Its antigen is currently not known. Base quality data are lacking; no much larger clone is found one base away.

This specimen's treatment or condition label, per the study, means: in vitro stimulation with specific CMV peptide epitopes to enrich CMV-specific T cells. In the germline V gene (reference sequence), CDR1 corresponds to MNHEY and CDR2 to SMNVEV. V ends up 4 bases short and J 7 bases short, with an unmatched junction base count of 16. Counted from cysteine to phenylalanine, this CDR3 has 18 amino acids. CDR3 DNA only is kept here, 54 bases in frame from base 1. The sample in question was cultured CD8+ T cells from PBMCs, obtained from culture after CMV antigen stimulation. This TCR derives from a human donor in good health (CMV status not recorded). Some clones in this sample may be carry-over from other donors' samples. The chain uses TRBV27 and TRBJ1-4; the central 9 bases match TRBD1. The CDR3 loop reads CASSSPGTGTIVSEKLFF. The sequenced DNA is TGTGCCAGCAGTTCCCCCGGGACAGGGACAATTGTTAGTGAAAAACTGTTTTTT. The full variable domain, completed from the reference TRBV27 and TRBJ1-4 proteins outside the CDR3, reads EAQVTQNPRYLITVTGKKLTVTCSQNMNHEYMSWYRQDPGLGLRQIYYSMNVEVTDKGDVPEGYKVSRKEKRNFPLILESPSPNQTSLYFCASSSPGTGTIVSEKLFFGSGTQLSVL.